These 7 T cell receptor beta chains share one sample of origin, sequenced in a study of shared clonotypes between healthy human individuals. CD45RO-negative cells were positively selected for CCR7, leaving out terminally differentiated effector memory CD45RA+ cells. Sequencing was performed with immunoSEQ multiplex PCR; in TCRdb, only in-frame clones are kept and a portion is missing. The table shows about 680,000 clones, with just over 90% occurring only once. The sample consisted of naive CD8+ T cells sorted from blood. All receptors derive from a man aged 25-45 years in good health.

V gene TRBV6-1 combines with J gene TRBJ2-7; 9 bases line up with TRBD1. Trimming took 4 bases from V and 3 from J; bases not matched to a gene: 4. Germline V gene lookup returns CDR1 MNHNS and CDR2 SASEGT. The CDR3 length is 14 residues. This CDR3 is CASSGRQGVYEQYF. CDR3 bases: TGTGCCAGCAGTGGTCGACAGGGGGTCTACGAGCAGTACTTC.

There are a few counts of this clone. The V gene is TRBV7-8, the J gene TRBJ2-7, with TRBD1 identical over 9 bases. The CDR3 has 14 residues. Germline CDR1 SGHVS, CDR2 FQNEAQ. The V gene end was trimmed by 1 base and the J gene end by 4 bases; junction bases not matched to a gene: 2. In DNA form, the CDR3 reads TGTGCCAGCAGCTTAGTTGGACAGGGGTACGAGCAGTACTTC. Encoded protein: CASSLVGQGYEQYF.

Notes on this clone: The identical CDR3 is also encoded by other nucleotide sequences in the sample. The V and J genes are TRBV19 and TRBJ2-7; the D gene is possibly TRBD2 (5 bases). The germline V gene has CDR1 LNHDA and CDR2 SQIVND (reference sequence). This CDR3 is 13 amino acids long. The V gene lost 6 bases and the J gene lost 4 bases, with 13 bases spanning the gap. The CDR3 DNA is TGTGCCAGTAGATCATCGGGGTCTTACGAGCAGTACTTC. Amino acid sequence: CASRSSGSYEQYF.

This rearrangement joins TRBV7-9 to TRBJ2-2; a weak D match, TRBD1 (5 bases). CDR3 length: 14 amino acids. The ends were cut back, 1 base at V and 5 bases at J, with 8 bases in the middle. The germline V gene has CDR1 SEHNR and CDR2 FQNEAQ (reference sequence). Written as DNA, the CDR3 is TGTGCCAGCAGCTTAGTTTCAGGGACCGGGGAGCTGTTTTTT. Encoded protein: CASSLVSGTGELFF. Supplemented by reference TRBV7-9 and TRBJ2-2, the full variable domain reads DTGVSQNPRHKITKRGQNVTFRCDPISEHNRLYWYRQTLGQGPEFLTYFQNEAQLEKSRLLSDRFSAERPKGSFSTLEIQRTEQGDSAMYLCASSLVSGTGELFFGEGSRLTVL.

DNA for the CDR3: TGCGCCAGCAGCCATATCAGGACAGGGTTGAACGAGCAGTACTTC. As protein: CASSHIRTGLNEQYF. The rearrangement uses TRBV4-1 and TRBJ2-7; 8 nucleotides align to TRBD1. The CDR3 is 15 amino acids. Germline values: CDR1 MGHRA, CDR2 YSYEKL. V gave up 3 bases and J gave up 5 bases; unmatched junction bases: 9.

V is TRBV27 and J is TRBJ2-7; D unclear. The CDR3 length is 16 residues. The germline CDR1 and CDR2 sequences are MNHEY and SMNVEV (reference sequence). V lost 5 bases and J lost 1, with 18 bases in between. The DNA for the CDR3 is TGTGCCAGCAGTCCCTATCTGGGCGAAGGGTCCTACGAGCAGTACTTC. Translation: CASSPYLGEGSYEQYF.

The V and J genes are TRBV7-9 and TRBJ2-6, with 7 bases matching TRBD1. The V gene end was trimmed by 6 bases and the J gene end by 0 bases; junction bases not matched to a gene: 8. CDR1 SEHNR and CDR2 FQNEAQ come from the germline V gene (reference sequence). The CDR3 runs 17 residues. Here the CDR3 reads CASRPDRDHSGANVLTF. The CDR3 DNA reads as TGTGCCAGCAGGCCAGACAGGGACCACTCTGGGGCCAACGTCCTGACTTTC.